This TCR beta chain stems from a study of cytomegalovirus exposure and HLA in healthy donors. Whole-study context: Among the 400 or so donors who were genotyped, roughly 86% fell in the genetic ancestry cluster that is associated with self-reported Caucasian donors.

Concerning this clone itself: Its matching antigen is unknown.

Study-level findings and limits: Despite most TCR sequences being rare, some public TCRs occurred in many donors. Indistinguishable V segments such as TRBV6-2 and TRBV6-3 were excluded.

Use of 60 Vbeta and 13 Jbeta primers characterized the PCR. Sequenced by immunoSEQ multiplex PCR; TCRdb stores in-frame clones only, minus some. The table lists about 120,000 clones, with under 2% in the top ten. The CDR3 is made up of 14 amino acids. Between the trimmed V and J ends, which lost 5 bases and 0 bases, there was a span of 9 bases. Germline assignment: CDR1 MNHEY and CDR2 SMNVEV (reference sequence). The clonotype originates from a middle-aged woman in good health and CMV-seropositive. Input material: PBMCs. This rearrangement joins TRBV27 to TRBJ2-3; no clear D gene. The CDR3 protein is CASSRLSSTDTQYF. The CDR3 region has the DNA TGTGCCAGCAGTAGATTGAGTAGCACAGATACGCAGTATTTT.